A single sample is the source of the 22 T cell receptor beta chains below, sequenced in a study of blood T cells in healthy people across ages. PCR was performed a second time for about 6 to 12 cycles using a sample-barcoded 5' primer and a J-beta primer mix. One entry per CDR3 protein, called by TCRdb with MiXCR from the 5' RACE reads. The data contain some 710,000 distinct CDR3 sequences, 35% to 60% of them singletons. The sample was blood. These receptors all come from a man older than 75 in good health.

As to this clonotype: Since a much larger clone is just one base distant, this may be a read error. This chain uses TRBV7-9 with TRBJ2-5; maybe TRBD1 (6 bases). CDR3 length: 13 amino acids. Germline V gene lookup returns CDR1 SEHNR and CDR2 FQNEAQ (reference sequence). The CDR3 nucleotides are TGTACCAGCAGCTTCAGGGGAACAGAGACCCAGTACTTC. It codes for CTSSFRGTETQYF.

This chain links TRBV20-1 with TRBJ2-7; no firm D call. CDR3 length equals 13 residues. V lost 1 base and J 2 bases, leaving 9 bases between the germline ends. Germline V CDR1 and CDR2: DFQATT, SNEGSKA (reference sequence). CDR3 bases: TGCAGTGCTAGAGTTGCCAGGACCTACGAGCAGTACTTC. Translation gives CSARVARTYEQYF.

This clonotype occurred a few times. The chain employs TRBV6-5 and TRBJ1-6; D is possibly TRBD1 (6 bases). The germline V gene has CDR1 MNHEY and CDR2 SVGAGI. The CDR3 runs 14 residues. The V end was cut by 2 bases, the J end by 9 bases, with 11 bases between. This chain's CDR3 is CASSYRGAGSPLHF. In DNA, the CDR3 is TGTGCCAGCAGTTACAGGGGGGCGGGTTCACCCCTCCACTTT.

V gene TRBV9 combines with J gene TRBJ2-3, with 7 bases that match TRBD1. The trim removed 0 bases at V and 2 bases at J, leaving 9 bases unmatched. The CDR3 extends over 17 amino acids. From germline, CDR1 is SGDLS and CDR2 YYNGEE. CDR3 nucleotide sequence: TGTGCCAGCAGCGTAGGAGCCAGGGGGTACGCCACAGATACGCAGTATTTT. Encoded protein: CASSVGARGYATDTQYF.

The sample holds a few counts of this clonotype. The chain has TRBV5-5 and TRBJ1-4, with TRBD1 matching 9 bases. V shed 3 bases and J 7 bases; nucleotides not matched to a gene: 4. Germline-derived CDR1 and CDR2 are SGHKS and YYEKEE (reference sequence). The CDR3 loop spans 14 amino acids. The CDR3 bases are TGTGCCAGCAGCTCGACAGGGGGTTTTGAAAAACTGTTTTTT. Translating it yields CASSSTGGFEKLFF.

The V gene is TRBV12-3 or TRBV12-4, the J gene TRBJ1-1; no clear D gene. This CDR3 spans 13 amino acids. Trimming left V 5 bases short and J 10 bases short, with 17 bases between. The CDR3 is CASSLKSKGGAFF. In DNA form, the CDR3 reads TGTGCCAGCAGTCTCAAGTCCAAGGGAGGAGCTTTCTTT.

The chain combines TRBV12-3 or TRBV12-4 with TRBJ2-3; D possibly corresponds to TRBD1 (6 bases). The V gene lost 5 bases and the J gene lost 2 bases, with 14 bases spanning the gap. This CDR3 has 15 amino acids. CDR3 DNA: TGTGCCAGCAGTGCCGGGACACACTACACAGATACGCAGTATTTT. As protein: CASSAGTHYTDTQYF.

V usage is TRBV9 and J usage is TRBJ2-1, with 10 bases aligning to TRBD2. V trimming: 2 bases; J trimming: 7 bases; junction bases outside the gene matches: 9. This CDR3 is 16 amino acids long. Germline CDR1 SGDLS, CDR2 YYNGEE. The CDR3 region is CASSVRRLAGENEQFF. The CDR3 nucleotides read TGTGCCAGCAGCGTTAGAAGGCTAGCGGGAGAGAATGAGCAGTTCTTC. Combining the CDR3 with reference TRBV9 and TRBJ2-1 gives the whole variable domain DSGVTQTPKHLITATGQRVTLRCSPRSGDLSVYWYQQSLDQGLQFLIQYYNGEERAKGNILERFSAQQFPDLHSELNLSSLELGDSALYFCASSVRRLAGENEQFFGPGTRLTVL.

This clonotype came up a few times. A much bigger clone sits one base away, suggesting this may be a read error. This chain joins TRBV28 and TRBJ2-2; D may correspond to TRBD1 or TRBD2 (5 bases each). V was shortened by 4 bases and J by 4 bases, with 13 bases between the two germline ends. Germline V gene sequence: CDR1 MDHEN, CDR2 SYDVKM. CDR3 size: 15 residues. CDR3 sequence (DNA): TGTGCCAGCAGTTGCGCTTCTGGGGGCACCGGGGAGCTGTTTTTT. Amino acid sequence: CASSCASGGTGELFF.

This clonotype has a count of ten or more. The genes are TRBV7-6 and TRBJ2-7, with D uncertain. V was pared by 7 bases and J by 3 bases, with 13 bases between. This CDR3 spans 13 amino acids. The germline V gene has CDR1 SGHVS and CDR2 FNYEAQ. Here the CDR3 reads CASTYGPSYEQYF. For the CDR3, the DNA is TGTGCCAGCACATACGGACCGAGCTACGAGCAGTACTTC.

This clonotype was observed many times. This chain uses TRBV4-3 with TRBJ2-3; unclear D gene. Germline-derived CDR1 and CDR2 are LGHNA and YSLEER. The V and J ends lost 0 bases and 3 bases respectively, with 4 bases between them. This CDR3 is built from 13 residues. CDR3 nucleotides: TGCGCCAGCAGCCAAGAGAGAACAGATACGCAGTATTTT. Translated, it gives CASSQERTDTQYF.

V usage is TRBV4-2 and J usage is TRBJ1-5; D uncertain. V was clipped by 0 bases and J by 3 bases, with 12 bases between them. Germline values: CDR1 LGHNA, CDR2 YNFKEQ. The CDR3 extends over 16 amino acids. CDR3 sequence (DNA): TGTGCCAGCAGCCAAGAGGTCTGGGGAGCCAATCAGCCCCAGCATTTT. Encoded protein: CASSQEVWGANQPQHF.

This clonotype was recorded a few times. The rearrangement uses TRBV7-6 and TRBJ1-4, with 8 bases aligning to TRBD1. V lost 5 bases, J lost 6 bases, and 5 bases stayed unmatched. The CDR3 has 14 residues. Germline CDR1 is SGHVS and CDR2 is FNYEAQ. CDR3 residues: CASSLTTGDEKLFF. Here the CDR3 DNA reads TGTGCCAGCAGCCTTACGACAGGGGATGAAAAACTGTTTTTT.

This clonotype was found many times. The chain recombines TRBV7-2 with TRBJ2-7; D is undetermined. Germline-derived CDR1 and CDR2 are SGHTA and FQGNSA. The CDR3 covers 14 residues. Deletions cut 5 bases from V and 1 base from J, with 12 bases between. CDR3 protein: CASSPETYSYEQYF. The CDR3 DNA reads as TGTGCCAGCAGCCCCGAAACCTATTCCTACGAGCAGTACTTC.

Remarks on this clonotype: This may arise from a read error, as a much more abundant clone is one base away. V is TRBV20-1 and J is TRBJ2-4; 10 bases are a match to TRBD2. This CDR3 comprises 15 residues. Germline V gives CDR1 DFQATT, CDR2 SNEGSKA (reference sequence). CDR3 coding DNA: TGCTGTGCTAGCGGGAGTGGAGGGTCCAAAAACATTCAGTACTTC. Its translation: CCASGSGGSKNIQYF.

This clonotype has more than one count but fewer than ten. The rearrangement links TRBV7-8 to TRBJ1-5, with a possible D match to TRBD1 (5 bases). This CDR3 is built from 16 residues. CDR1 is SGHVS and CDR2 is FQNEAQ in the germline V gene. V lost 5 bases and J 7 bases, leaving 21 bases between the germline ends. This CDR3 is CASSVGPTGAGQPQHF. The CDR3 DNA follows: TGTGCCAGCAGCGTTGGTCCTACTGGGGCTGGACAGCCCCAGCATTTT.

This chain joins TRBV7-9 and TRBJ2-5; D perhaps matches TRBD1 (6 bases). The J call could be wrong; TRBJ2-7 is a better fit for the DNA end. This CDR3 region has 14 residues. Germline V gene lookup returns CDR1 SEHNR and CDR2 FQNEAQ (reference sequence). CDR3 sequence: CASSLARTVYEQYF. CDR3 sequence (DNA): TGTGCCAGCAGCTTAGCGCGGACAGTCTACGAGCAGTACTTC.

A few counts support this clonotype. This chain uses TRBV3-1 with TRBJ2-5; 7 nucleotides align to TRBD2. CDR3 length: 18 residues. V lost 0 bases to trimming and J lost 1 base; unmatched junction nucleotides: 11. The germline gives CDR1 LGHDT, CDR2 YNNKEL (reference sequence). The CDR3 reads CASSQESKASGAQETQYF. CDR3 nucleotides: TGTGCCAGCAGCCAAGAATCTAAGGCTAGCGGAGCCCAAGAGACCCAGTACTTC.

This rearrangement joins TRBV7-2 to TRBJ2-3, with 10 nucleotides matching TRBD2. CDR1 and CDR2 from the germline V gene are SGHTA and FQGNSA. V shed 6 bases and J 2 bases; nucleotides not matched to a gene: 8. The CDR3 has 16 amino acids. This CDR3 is CASSARTSGDTDTQYF. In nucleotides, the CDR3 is TGTGCCAGCAGTGCCAGGACTAGCGGCGACACAGATACGCAGTATTTT.

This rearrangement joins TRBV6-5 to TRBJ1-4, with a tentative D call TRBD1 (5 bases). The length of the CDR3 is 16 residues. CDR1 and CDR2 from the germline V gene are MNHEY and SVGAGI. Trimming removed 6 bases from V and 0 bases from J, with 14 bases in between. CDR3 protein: CASRSGGFATNEKLFF. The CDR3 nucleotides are TGTGCCAGCAGGTCTGGGGGGTTCGCAACTAATGAAAAACTGTTTTTT.

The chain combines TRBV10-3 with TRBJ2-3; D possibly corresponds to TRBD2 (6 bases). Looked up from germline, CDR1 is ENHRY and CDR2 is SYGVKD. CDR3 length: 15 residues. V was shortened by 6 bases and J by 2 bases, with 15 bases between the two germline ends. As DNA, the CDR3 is TGTGCCATCAGGTCTAGCGAAGTCTCCACAGATACGCAGTATTTT. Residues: CAIRSSEVSTDTQYF.

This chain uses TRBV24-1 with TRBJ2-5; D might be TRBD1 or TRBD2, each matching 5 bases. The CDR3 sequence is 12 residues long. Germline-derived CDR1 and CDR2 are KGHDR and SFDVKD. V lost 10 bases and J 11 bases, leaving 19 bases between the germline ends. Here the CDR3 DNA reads TGTGCCACGGGGGATAGATACAATGAGCAGTACTTC. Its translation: CATGDRYNEQYF.